Listed here is a single T cell receptor (beta chain). Its antigen is as yet unknown. The sample belongs to a study of blood T cells in healthy people across ages. Whole-study findings and limits: It was found that TCR beta diversity correlated strongly with the percentage of naive T cells.

With a J-beta primer mix and a sample-barcoded 5' primer, a second PCR ran 7 to 11 cycles. Tagging of each cDNA molecule was performed by a template-switch adaptor with 12 random nucleotides. TCRdb re-derived calls from the 5' RACE reads in MiXCR, one entry per CDR3 protein. Found here are 1.5 million to 2 million distinct CDR3 sequences, just under 50% of them singletons; the top ten hold approximately 2.1%. CDR1 and CDR2 from the germline V gene are SGHTA and FQGNSA. Trimming left V 1 base short and J 10 bases short, with 16 bases between. There are 14 residues in the CDR3. The clonotype comes from a woman in her thirties or forties in good health. The chain links TRBV7-2 to TRBJ1-1, with D perhaps matching TRBD1 (5 bases). Specimen: blood. The chain's CDR3 is CASSLGGVGGRAFF. For the CDR3, the DNA is TGTGCCAGCAGCTTAGGAGGGGTGGGGGGACGAGCTTTCTTT.